A single sample is the source of the 14 T cell receptor beta chains below, sequenced in a study of blood T cell repertoires in COVID-19. Sequenced by immunoSEQ multiplex PCR; TCRdb stores in-frame clones only, minus some. The table shows about 270,000 clones, with approximately 85% occurring only once. Sample: PBMCs or T cells enriched from blood (not recorded which). The receptors were gathered from a woman between 50 and 59 years old with acute COVID-19.

In its sample, this clone was seen once. This sequence joins TRBV19 and TRBJ1-1; D gene uncertain. CDR1 and CDR2 (germline): LNHDA, SQIVND (reference sequence). Trimming cost V 3 bases and J 0 bases, with 14 bases left between them. This CDR3 contains 16 residues. The CDR3 nucleotides are TGTGCCAGTAGTATTAACATCCGGGGTCTGAACACTGAAGCTTTCTTT. Amino acids: CASSINIRGLNTEAFF.

The rearrangement links TRBV7-2 to TRBJ2-5, with TRBD1 as a possible D gene (5 bases). The CDR3 consists of 14 residues. CDR1 and CDR2 (germline): SGHTA, FQGNSA. Trimming removed 2 bases from V and 1 base from J, with 8 bases in between. CDR3 region: CASSLIRGQETQYF. DNA of the CDR3: TGTGCCAGCAGCTTAATAAGGGGCCAAGAGACCCAGTACTTC. Drawing the rest from reference TRBV7-2 and TRBJ2-5, the complete variable domain is GAGVSQSPSNKVTEKGKDVELRCDPISGHTALYWYRQSLGQGLEFLIYFQGNSAPDKSGLPSDRFSAERTGGSVSTLTIQRTQQEDSAVYLCASSLIRGQETQYFGPGTRLLVL.

This rearrangement joins TRBV29-1 to TRBJ1-1; tentative D call: TRBD1 (6 bases). Trimming took off 6 bases at V and 6 bases at J, with 14 bases between the two ends. This CDR3 is built from 12 residues. CDR1 and CDR2 (germline): SQVTM, ANQGSEA. CDR3 amino acids: CSVDRGGAEAFF. As DNA, the CDR3 is TGCAGCGTGGACCGGGGGGGCGCTGAAGCTTTCTTT.

V is TRBV7-2 and J is TRBJ2-7; tentative D call: TRBD1 (6 bases). Germline CDR1 and CDR2: SGHTA and FQGNSA. This CDR3 spans 14 amino acids. The V and J ends lost 5 bases and 3 bases respectively, with 14 bases between them. This CDR3 reads CASSPTGQGYEQYF. DNA for the CDR3: TGTGCCAGCAGCCCTACAGGGCAAGGCTACGAGCAGTACTTC.

In this sample, this clone turned up once. This sequence joins TRBV19 and TRBJ1-4, with TRBD1 identical over 10 bases. This CDR3 is built from 14 residues. Trimming cost V 6 bases and J 8 bases; bases outside gene matches: 6. Germline V gene lookup returns CDR1 LNHDA and CDR2 SQIVND (reference sequence). CDR3: CASRPGQGSEKLFF. DNA for the CDR3: TGTGCCAGTAGGCCGGGACAGGGGAGCGAAAAACTGTTTTTT.

The J gene is TRBJ1-5, the V gene TRBV2; D not certain. V was clipped by 2 bases and J by 6 bases, with 14 bases between them. The CDR3 runs 15 residues. Germline V gives CDR1 SNHLY, CDR2 FYNNEI. The CDR3 sequence: CASSEWSRGGQPQHF. In nucleotides, the CDR3 is TGTGCCAGCAGTGAATGGTCCCGGGGAGGTCAGCCCCAGCATTTT. The entire variable domain, with the rest obtained from reference TRBV2 and TRBJ1-5, is as follows: EPEVTQTPSHQVTQMGQEVILRCVPISNHLYFYWYRQILGQKVEFLVSFYNNEISEKSEIFDDQFSVERPDGSNFTLKIRSTKLEDSAMYFCASSEWSRGGQPQHFGDGTRLSIL.

The chain joins TRBV7-8 to TRBJ1-3; D not certain. With 1 base removed from V and 4 bases from J, the gap between germline ends came to 11 bases. Germline V lookup: CDR1 SGHVS, CDR2 FQNEAQ. The CDR3 covers 15 residues. The CDR3 loop is CASSLVAGTGNTIYF. The CDR3 nucleotides read TGTGCCAGCAGCTTAGTGGCGGGAACGGGAAACACCATATATTTT.

This chain uses TRBV25-1 with TRBJ1-2; 8 positions agree with TRBD1. Looked up from germline, CDR1 is MGHDK and CDR2 is SYGVNS. The CDR3 runs to 11 residues. The ends lost 6 bases at V and 8 bases at J; junction bases unmatched: 2. The CDR3 here is CASSGTGGYTF. For the CDR3, the DNA is TGTGCCAGCAGCGGGACAGGCGGCTACACCTTC.

The V and J genes are TRBV9 and TRBJ1-1; D gene ambiguous. V was trimmed by 0 bases and J by 1 base, leaving 7 bases between them. This CDR3 has 14 amino acids. CDR1 is SGDLS, CDR2 YYNGEE, per germline. The CDR3 bases are TGTGCCAGCAGCGTAGACAGAGAGAACACTGAAGCTTTCTTT. Translation: CASSVDRENTEAFF.

The chain employs TRBV5-1 and TRBJ2-7; 10 nucleotides line up with TRBD2. The junction had 9 bases not matched to a gene; V was cut back by 0 bases and J by 3 bases. The germline CDR1 and CDR2 sequences are SGHRS and YFSETQ. The CDR3 contains 17 residues. CDR3 region: CASSLGGLAGESYEQYF. CDR3 DNA: TGCGCCAGCAGCTTGGGAGGGCTAGCGGGGGAGAGCTACGAGCAGTACTTC. The whole variable domain, remainder taken from reference TRBV5-1 and TRBJ2-7, is KAGVTQTPRYLIKTRGQQVTLSCSPISGHRSVSWYQQTPGQGLQFLFEYFSETQRNKGNFPGRFSGRQFSNSRSEMNVSTLELGDSALYLCASSLGGLAGESYEQYFGPGTRLTVT.

The CDR3 DNA sequence: TGTGCTAGTGGTTTGGGGACACCAGAAAAACTGTTTTTT. It is translated as CASGLGTPEKLFF. This chain connects TRBV12-5 to TRBJ1-4; D perhaps matches TRBD1 (5 bases). The CDR3 consists of 13 residues. Germline CDR1 is LGHNT and CDR2 is FRNRAP. With 1 base removed from V and 8 bases from J, the gap between germline ends came to 8 bases.

This rearrangement joins TRBV7-3 to TRBJ2-6, with 10 bases that match TRBD2. The germline gives CDR1 SGHTA, CDR2 FQGTGA. This CDR3 has 16 amino acids. The V gene end was trimmed by 5 bases and the J gene end by 0 bases; junction bases not matched to a gene: 1. CDR3 bases: TGTGCCAGCAGCCGGACTAGCGGCTCTGGGGCCAACGTCCTGACTTTC. Amino acids: CASSRTSGSGANVLTF.

The J gene is TRBJ2-3, the V gene TRBV7-3; D possibly corresponds to TRBD1 (6 bases). Per germline, CDR1 SGHTA and CDR2 FQGTGA. The CDR3 is made up of 16 amino acids. V gave up 1 base and J gave up 4 bases, with 15 bases separating them. In DNA form, the CDR3 reads TGTGCCAGCAGCTTAAGGGGGCAGGGATCGCCAGATACGCAGTATTTT. This gives the protein CASSLRGQGSPDTQYF.

The chain recombines TRBV6-5 with TRBJ2-3; weak D call: TRBD2 (6 bases). V lost 6 bases to trimming and J lost 5 bases, with 15 bases between them. In germline, CDR1 is MNHEY, CDR2 SVGAGI. This CDR3 spans 14 amino acids. DNA for the CDR3: TGTGCCAGCAGAGGGACTGAGGGGAAAGATACGCAGTATTTT. Its protein product is CASRGTEGKDTQYF.